A selection of T cell receptor beta chains follows, all from one sample in a study. TCRdb analysed the RT-PCR reads with MiXCR anew, one entry per CDR3 protein. The table lists about 700,000 distinct CDR3 sequences, around 14% of them singletons. Material for sequencing was memory CD4+ T cells from blood. These receptors were collected from a female donor in good health, serving as a healthy control. Both conserved end residues are part of each CDR3. D genes are given only for firm matches. Rows give clone size only sometimes, using once, few, many, or a class for an expanded clone.

V	J	D	size	DNA	CDR3
TRBV6-5	TRBJ2-1	TRBD2	few	TGTGCCAGCAGCCGGACTAGCGGTTACTACAATGAGCAGTTCTTC	CASSRTSGYYNEQFF
TRBV28	TRBJ1-6	.	.	TGTGCCAGCAGCCTCATCGATTCACCCCTCCACTTT	CASSLIDSPLHF
TRBV7-9	TRBJ2-3	.	.	TGTGCCAGCAGCCGCCACGGGCCGGGAGCGGCAGATACGCAGTATTTT	CASSRHGPGAADTQYF
TRBV29-1	TRBJ2-1	TRBD2	many	TGCAGCGCCGGATCGGGGAGGGAGAGATACAATGAGCAGTTCTTC	CSAGSGRERYNEQFF
TRBV7-2	TRBJ2-3	.	many	TGTGCCAGCAGCTCGGCGGGTGTCGTGGATACGCAGTATTTT	CASSSAGVVDTQYF
TRBV5-1	TRBJ2-5	.	many	TGCGCCAGCAGCTTGGTGGGCCGACAAGAGACCCAGTACTTC	CASSLVGRQETQYF
TRBV5-1	TRBJ2-5	.	.	TGCGCCAGCAGCTTGGTTGTCGAAGAGACCCAGTACTTC	CASSLVVEETQYF
TRBV5-1	TRBJ2-7	.	many	TGCGCCAGCAGCTCTAGGGAGGCGGGCGAGCAGTACTTC	CASSSREAGEQYF
TRBV25-1	TRBJ2-1	TRBD1	many	TGTGCCAGCAGTGGCACCGGGACAGGGTGGAATGAGCAGTTCTTC	CASSGTGTGWNEQFF
TRBV6-5	TRBJ2-1	.	many	TGTGCCAGCAGTTACGATCCACTCCTCTCCTACAATGAGCAGTTCTTC	CASSYDPLLSYNEQFF
TRBV4-2	TRBJ2-7	.	many	TGTGCCAGCAGCCGGCAGGGTCAGGGGTACGAGCAGTACTTC	CASSRQGQGYEQYF
TRBV29-1	TRBJ1-2	.	few	TGCAGCGTTGAAGGTGACACATATGGCTACACCTTC	CSVEGDTYGYTF
TRBV29-1	TRBJ2-7	TRBD2	.	TGCAGCGTTGCGAAGCGTCCGACTAGCGGGTTCCACGAGCAGTACTTC	CSVAKRPTSGFHEQYF
TRBV5-1	TRBJ1-6	TRBD1	many	TGCGCCAGCAGCGGACAGGGCGACACACCCCTCCACTTT	CASSGQGDTPLHF
TRBV7-2	TRBJ1-3	TRBD1	once	TGTGCCAGCAGCACGCGGACAGGGTGGTCTGGAAACACCATATATTTT	CASSTRTGWSGNTIYF
TRBV6-1	TRBJ1-5	.	few	TGTGCCAGCAGTGACCGAGGACATGATAGCAATCAGCCCCAGCATTTT	CASSDRGHDSNQPQHF
TRBV28	TRBJ2-7	.	.	TGTGCCAGCAGGTTGCGTGGATACGAGCAGTACTTC	CASRLRGYEQYF
TRBV12-5	TRBJ1-1	.	.	TGTGCTAGTGGTTGGCAGGGGAGTGAAGCTTTCTTT	CASGWQGSEAFF
TRBV7-3	TRBJ2-1	.	.	TGTGCCAGCAGCTTAACGGGCCTGGGCAATGAGCAGTTCTTC	CASSLTGLGNEQFF
TRBV27	TRBJ2-3	TRBD2	.	TGTGCCAGCAGTGCTATCCCTAGCGGGACGCGCACAGATACGCAGTATTTT	CASSAIPSGTRTDTQYF
TRBV9	TRBJ1-6	.	.	TGTGCCAGCAGTCAAGGGAGTATCGGATCACCCCTCCACTTT	CASSQGSIGSPLHF
TRBV5-1	TRBJ1-1	.	.	TGCGCCAGCAGCTCGATAAAAGCTTTCTTT	CASSSIKAFF
TRBV6-5	TRBJ1-6	.	few	TGTGCCAGCAGTTACTCTTACAGGGCTTTTCTGTATAATTCACCCCTCCACTTT	CASSYSYRAFLYNSPLHF
TRBV6-2/TRBV6-3	TRBJ2-7	TRBD1	many	TGTGCCAGCAGAAAGGACAGGGGGCCATTCTACGAGCAGTACTTC	CASRKDRGPFYEQYF
TRBV28	TRBJ1-1	TRBD1	.	TGTGCCAGCAGTTTTAGTCCCGGACAGGGTGACTTT	CASSFSPGQGDF
TRBV6-1	TRBJ2-1	.	few	TGTGCCAGCAGTGAATGGGGGGCCCACAATAAGCAGTTCTTC	CASSEWGAHNKQFF
TRBV6-2/TRBV6-3	TRBJ2-7	TRBD1	few	TGTGCCAGCCGCAAGACAGGGGAGGATGTGCAGTACTTC	CASRKTGEDVQYF
TRBV27	TRBJ2-3	.	.	TGTGCCAGCAGTTTATCTGGGGGGTTTTATAACACAGATACGCAGTATTTT	CASSLSGGFYNTDTQYF
TRBV12-3/TRBV12-4	TRBJ1-3	.	.	TGTGCCAGCAGTCCCTATAAAATCTCTGGAAACACCATATATTTT	CASSPYKISGNTIYF
TRBV9	TRBJ2-3	.	many	TGTGCCAGCAGCACGGACCCGAACACAGATACGCAGTATTTT	CASSTDPNTDTQYF
TRBV7-2	TRBJ1-2	.	many	TGTGCCAGCAGCTTAAGGGACACGAGGGGCTACACCTTC	CASSLRDTRGYTF
TRBV9	TRBJ2-5	.	many	TGTGCCAGCAGCCCCAGCATATCCGAGGAGACCCAGTACTTC	CASSPSISEETQYF
TRBV11-2	TRBJ2-2	.	few	TGTGCCAGCAGCGGAAGGATCCCGACTAGTGACACCGGGGAGCTGTTTTTT	CASSGRIPTSDTGELFF
TRBV20-1	TRBJ2-7	TRBD2	few	TGCAGTGCGCCCCCGGGACTAGCCACCTACGAGCAGTACTTC	CSAPPGLATYEQYF
TRBV20-1	TRBJ2-5	TRBD1	many	TGCAGTGCTCCCAGGGGGCAGGCAGAGACCCAGTACTTC	CSAPRGQAETQYF
TRBV6-5	TRBJ1-1	TRBD1	.	TGTGCCAGCAAACTCCACGGGGGACAGGGGGCGGGGAGGGCTGAAGCTTTCTTT	CASKLHGGQGAGRAEAFF
TRBV7-2	TRBJ1-5	.	.	TGTGCCAGCAGCCAGGGGTACGATCAGCCCCAGCATTTT	CASSQGYDQPQHF
TRBV29-1	TRBJ2-2	.	.	TGCAGCGTTGGGTCAGGGGTTGGCACCGGGGAGCTGTTTTTT	CSVGSGVGTGELFF
TRBV4-3	TRBJ2-5	TRBD2	few	TGCGCCAGCAGCGAGGGACTAGCGGGAGGGCACCAAAGGGAGACCCAGTACTTC	CASSEGLAGGHQRETQYF
TRBV20-1	TRBJ1-3	.	.	TGCAGTGCTAGGGCTGACGGGCGGAGAAACACCATATATTTT	CSARADGRRNTIYF
TRBV20-1	TRBJ2-5	TRBD2	many	TGCAGTGCTAGAGATAGCGGGGGGCGGCTAGCGGGAAGACAAGAGACCCAGTACTTC	CSARDSGGRLAGRQETQYF
TRBV11-3	TRBJ2-5	.	many	TGTGCCAGCAGCTTAGATCCTCGGGAGACCCAGTACTTC	CASSLDPRETQYF
TRBV27	TRBJ1-6	.	few	TGTGCCAGCAGTTGGGGGAGCTCCTATAATTCACCCCTCCACTTT	CASSWGSSYNSPLHF
TRBV27	TRBJ2-3	TRBD2	.	TGTGCCAGCAGTCCCCGGACTAGCGGGGAAACAGATACGCAGTATTTT	CASSPRTSGETDTQYF
TRBV20-1	TRBJ2-1	TRBD2	.	TGCAGTGCTAGAGGCGGGAGGGACTCCTACAATGAGCAGTTCTTC	CSARGGRDSYNEQFF
TRBV5-1	TRBJ1-4	.	.	TGCGCCAGCAGAAGGAATGGAGGTGAAAAACTGTTTTTT	CASRRNGGEKLFF
TRBV6-2/TRBV6-3	TRBJ2-1	.	.	TGTGCCAGCAGTCGACCGACTAGCAATGAGCAGTTCTTC	CASSRPTSNEQFF
TRBV5-1	TRBJ1-2	.	.	TGCGCCAGCAGCCGCGACGGACAGACTCTCTATGGCTACACCTTC	CASSRDGQTLYGYTF
TRBV12-3/TRBV12-4	TRBJ2-2	TRBD2	few	TGTGCCAGCAGCGGGGGGGTGGGGACCGGGGAGCTGTTTTTT	CASSGGVGTGELFF
TRBV7-2	TRBJ2-3	.	many	TGTGCCAGCAGCCTCCCCCCCCCGGGGCGGGAGCAGTATTTT	CASSLPPPGREQYF
TRBV7-2	TRBJ1-4	.	few	TGTGCCAGCAGCTCCCATGGGACCGGGGCGGGAGTGGAACTGTTTTTT	CASSSHGTGAGVELFF
TRBV6-1	TRBJ2-3	.	.	TGTGCCAGCATGAGCTTCGGCACAGATACGCAGTATTTT	CASMSFGTDTQYF
TRBV2	TRBJ2-5	.	.	TGTGCCAGCAGAAGACAACAGGGGGGGGAGACCCAGTACTTC	CASRRQQGGETQYF
TRBV9	TRBJ2-1	.	few	TGTGCCAGCAGCGTAGGAGATCGAGGGACGAAATACAATGAGCAGTTCTTC	CASSVGDRGTKYNEQFF
TRBV6-1	TRBJ2-5	.	few	TGTGCCAGCAGTGAGCCGGGCCAGGGGGGGACCCAGTACTTC	CASSEPGQGGTQYF